This TCR beta chain was recorded in a study of read filtering for tumor transcriptome and immune sequencing. Study results and limitations: Without single-read clonotypes, shared clonotype proportions correlated more between IR-seq and RNA-seq.

The library was built from about 0.4 ug RNA with molecular barcoded adaptors for alpha/delta and beta/gamma chains. TCRdb reanalysed the reads using MiXCR and keeps one entry per CDR3 protein. The repertoire has some 40,000 distinct CDR3 sequences, 13% to 15% of them found once; the top ten carry less than 9%. Points on this clonotype: Its matching antigen is unknown. One end of the junction does not line up with germline, which may come from a read error.

Germline CDR1 reads MGHRA; CDR2 reads YSYEKL. The CDR3 runs 14 residues. This receptor was taken from a donor at least 40 years old with multiple myeloma. The sample was a population of CD138-negative cells sorted from bone marrow. The V call is TRBV4-1, the J call TRBJ1-1; D gene unclear. Here the CDR3 DNA reads TGCGCCGGCAGCCTCGGCCGGATGAACGCTGAAGCTTTCTTT. Residues: CAGSLGRMNAEAFF.